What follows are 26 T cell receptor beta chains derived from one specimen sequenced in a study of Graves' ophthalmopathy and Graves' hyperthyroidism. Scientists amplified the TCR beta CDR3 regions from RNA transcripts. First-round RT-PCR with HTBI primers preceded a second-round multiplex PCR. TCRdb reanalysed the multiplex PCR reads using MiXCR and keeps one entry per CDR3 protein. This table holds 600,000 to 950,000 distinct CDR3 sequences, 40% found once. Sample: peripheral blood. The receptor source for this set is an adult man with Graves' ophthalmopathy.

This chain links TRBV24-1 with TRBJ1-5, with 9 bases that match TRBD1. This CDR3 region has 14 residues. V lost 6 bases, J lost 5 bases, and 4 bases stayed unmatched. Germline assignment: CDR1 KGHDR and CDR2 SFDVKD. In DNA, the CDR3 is TGTGCCACCAGTCCCCGGACAGGGGATCAGCCCCAGCATTTT. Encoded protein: CATSPRTGDQPQHF.

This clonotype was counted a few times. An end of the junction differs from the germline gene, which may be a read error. CDR3 DNA: TGTGCCAGCAGTTACTCCGGGACAGCTAGGCCGTATAATTCACCCCTCCACTTT. Amino acids: CASSYSGTARPYNSPLHF. The chain is built from TRBV10-3 and TRBJ1-6; the match to TRBD1 covers 7 bases. There are 18 residues in the CDR3. Per the germline V gene, CDR1 is ENHRY and CDR2 is SYGVKD.

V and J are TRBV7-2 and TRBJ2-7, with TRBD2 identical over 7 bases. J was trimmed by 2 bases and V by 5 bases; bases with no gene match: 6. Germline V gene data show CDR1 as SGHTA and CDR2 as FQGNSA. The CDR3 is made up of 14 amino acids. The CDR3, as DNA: TGTGCCAGCAGCAAGAAGGGACTAACCTACGAGCAGTACTTC. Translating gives CASSKKGLTYEQYF.

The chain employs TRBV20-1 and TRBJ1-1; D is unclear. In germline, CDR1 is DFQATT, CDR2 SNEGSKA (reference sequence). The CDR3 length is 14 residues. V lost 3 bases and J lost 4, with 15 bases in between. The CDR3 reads CSARDSLRSTEAFF. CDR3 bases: TGCAGTGCTAGGGACTCCTTAAGGTCCACTGAAGCTTTCTTT.

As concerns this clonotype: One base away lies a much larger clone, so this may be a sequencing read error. CDR3 sequence: CASSEPAGGHEQYF. CDR3 sequence (DNA): TGTGCCAGTTCGGAACCAGCGGGAGGACACGAGCAGTACTTC. The chain joins TRBV25-1 to TRBJ2-7; 9 bases match TRBD2. The CDR3 length is 14 residues. V lost 9 bases to trimming and J lost 5 bases; unmatched junction nucleotides: 11. Germline V gene lookup returns CDR1 MGHDK and CDR2 SYGVNS.

For the CDR3, the DNA is TGTGCCAGCAGTTACTCAAGCGGGGCCTACGAGCAGTACTTC. Residues: CASSYSSGAYEQYF. The chain uses TRBV6-6 and TRBJ2-7, with 7 bases matching TRBD2. V lost 0 bases and J lost 2; bases outside the gene matches: 1. This CDR3 is built from 14 residues. Germline assignment: CDR1 MNHNY and CDR2 SVGAGI (reference sequence).

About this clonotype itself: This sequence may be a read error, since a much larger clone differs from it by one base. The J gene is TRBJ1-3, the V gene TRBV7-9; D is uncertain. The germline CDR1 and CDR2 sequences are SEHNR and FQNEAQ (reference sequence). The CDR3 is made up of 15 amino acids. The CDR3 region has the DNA TGTGCCGGCAGCTCAGGCACGAGCTCTGGAAACACCATATATTTT. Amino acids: CAGSSGTSSGNTIYF.

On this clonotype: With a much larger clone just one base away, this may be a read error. As DNA, the CDR3 is TGTGCCAGCAGTTACGGGTCCGCGGACGAGCAGTACTTC. It codes for CASSYGSADEQYF. The V gene is TRBV6-1, the J gene TRBJ2-7; D gene ambiguous. The germline V and J ends were trimmed by 5 bases and 5 bases, with 13 bases remaining between them. The CDR3 is made up of 13 amino acids. Germline V gene sequence: CDR1 MNHNS, CDR2 SASEGT.

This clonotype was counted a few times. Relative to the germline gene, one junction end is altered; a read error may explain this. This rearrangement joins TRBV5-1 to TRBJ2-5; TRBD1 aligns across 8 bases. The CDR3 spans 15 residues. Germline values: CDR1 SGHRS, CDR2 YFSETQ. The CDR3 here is CASSLVQGARETQYF. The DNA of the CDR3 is TGTGCCAGCAGCTTGGTCCAGGGGGCGCGGGAGACCCAGTACTTC.

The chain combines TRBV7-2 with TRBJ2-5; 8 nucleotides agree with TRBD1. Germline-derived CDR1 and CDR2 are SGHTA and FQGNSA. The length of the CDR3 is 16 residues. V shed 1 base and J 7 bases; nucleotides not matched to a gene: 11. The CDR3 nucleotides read TGTGCCAGCAGCTTAGGTGGACAGGGCAGTGGAAGGACCCAGTACTTC. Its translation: CASSLGGQGSGRTQYF.

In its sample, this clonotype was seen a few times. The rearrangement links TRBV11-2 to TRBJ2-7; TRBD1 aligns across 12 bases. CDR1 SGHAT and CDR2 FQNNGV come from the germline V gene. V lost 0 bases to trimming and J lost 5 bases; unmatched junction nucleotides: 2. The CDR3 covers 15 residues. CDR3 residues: CASSLDGTGGNEQYF. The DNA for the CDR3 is TGTGCCAGCAGCTTAGATGGGACAGGGGGCAACGAGCAGTACTTC.

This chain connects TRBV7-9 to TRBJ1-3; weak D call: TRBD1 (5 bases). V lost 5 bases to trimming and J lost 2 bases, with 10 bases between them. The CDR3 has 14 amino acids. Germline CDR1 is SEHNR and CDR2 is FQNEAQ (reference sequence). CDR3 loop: CASSELGAGNTIYF. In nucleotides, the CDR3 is TGTGCCAGCAGCGAGCTAGGGGCTGGAAACACCATATATTTT.

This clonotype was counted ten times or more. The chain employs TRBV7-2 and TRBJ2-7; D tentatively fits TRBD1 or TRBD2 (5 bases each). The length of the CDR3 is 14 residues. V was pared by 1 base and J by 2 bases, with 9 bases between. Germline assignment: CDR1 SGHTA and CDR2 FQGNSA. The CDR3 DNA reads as TGTGCCAGCAGCTTAGGGGACGGACCCTACGAGCAGTACTTC. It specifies CASSLGDGPYEQYF.

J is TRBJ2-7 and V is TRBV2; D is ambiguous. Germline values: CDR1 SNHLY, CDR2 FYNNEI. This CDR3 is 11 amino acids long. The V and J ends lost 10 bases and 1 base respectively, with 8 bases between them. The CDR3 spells CAKVLSYEQYF. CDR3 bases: TGTGCCAAGGTCCTATCCTACGAGCAGTACTTC.

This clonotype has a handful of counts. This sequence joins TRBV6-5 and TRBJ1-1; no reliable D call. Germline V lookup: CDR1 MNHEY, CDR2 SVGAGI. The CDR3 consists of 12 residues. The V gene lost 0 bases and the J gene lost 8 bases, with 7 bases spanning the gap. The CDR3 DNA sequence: TGTGCCAGCAGTTACTCCAAGTCCGAAGCTTTCTTT. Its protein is CASSYSKSEAFF.

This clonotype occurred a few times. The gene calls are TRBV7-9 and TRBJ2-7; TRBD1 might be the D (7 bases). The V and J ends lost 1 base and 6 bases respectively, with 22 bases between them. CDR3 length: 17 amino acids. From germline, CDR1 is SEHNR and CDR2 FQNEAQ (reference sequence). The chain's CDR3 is CASSLDLDRARGGEQYF. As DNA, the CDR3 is TGTGCCAGCAGCTTAGACTTAGACAGGGCAAGGGGAGGCGAGCAGTACTTC.

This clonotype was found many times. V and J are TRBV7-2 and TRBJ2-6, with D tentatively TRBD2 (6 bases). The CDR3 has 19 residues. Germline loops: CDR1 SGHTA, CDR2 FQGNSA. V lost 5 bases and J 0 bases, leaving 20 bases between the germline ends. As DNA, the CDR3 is TGTGCCAGCAGCCCAATGTCCGGTGCGGGGAGCTCTGGGGCCAACGTCCTGACTTTC. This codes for CASSPMSGAGSSGANVLTF.

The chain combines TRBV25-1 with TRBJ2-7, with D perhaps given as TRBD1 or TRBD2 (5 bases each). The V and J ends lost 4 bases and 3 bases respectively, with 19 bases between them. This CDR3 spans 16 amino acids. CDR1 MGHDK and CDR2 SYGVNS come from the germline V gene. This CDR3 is CASSGPGPSTGYEQYF. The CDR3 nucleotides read TGTGCCAGCAGTGGACCGGGACCCTCAACGGGCTACGAGCAGTACTTC.

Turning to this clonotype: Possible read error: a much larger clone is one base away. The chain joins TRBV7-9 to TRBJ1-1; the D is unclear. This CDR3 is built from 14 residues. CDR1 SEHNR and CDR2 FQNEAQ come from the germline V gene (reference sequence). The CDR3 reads CASSLELRNTEALF. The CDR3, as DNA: TGTGCCAGCAGCTTGGAGCTGAGGAACACTGAAGCTCTCTTT. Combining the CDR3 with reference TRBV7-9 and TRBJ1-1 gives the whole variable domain DTGVSQNPRHKITKRGQNVTFRCDPISEHNRLYWYRQTLGQGPEFLTYFQNEAQLEKSRLLSDRFSAERPKGSFSTLEIQRTEQGDSAMYLCASSLELRNTEALFGQGTRLTVV.

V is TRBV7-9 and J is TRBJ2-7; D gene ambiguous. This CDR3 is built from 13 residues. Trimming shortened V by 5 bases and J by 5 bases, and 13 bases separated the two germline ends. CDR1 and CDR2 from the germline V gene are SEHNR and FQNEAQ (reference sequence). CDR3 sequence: CASSPSGSNEQYF. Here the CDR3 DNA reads TGTGCCAGCAGCCCGTCCGGTTCGAACGAGCAGTACTTC.

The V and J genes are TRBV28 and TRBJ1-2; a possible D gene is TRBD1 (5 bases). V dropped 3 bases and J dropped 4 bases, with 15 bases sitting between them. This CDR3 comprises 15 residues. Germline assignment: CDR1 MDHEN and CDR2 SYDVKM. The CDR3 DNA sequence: TGTGCCAGCAGTTTGGGCACAGGACCTAGCTATGGCTACACCTTC. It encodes CASSLGTGPSYGYTF.

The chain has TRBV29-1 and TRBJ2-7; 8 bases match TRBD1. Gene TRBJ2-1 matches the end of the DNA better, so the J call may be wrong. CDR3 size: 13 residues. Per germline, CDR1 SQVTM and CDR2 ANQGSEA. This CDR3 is CSVSRGRVDEQFF. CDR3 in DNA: TGCAGCGTTTCCAGGGGGCGCGTGGATGAGCAGTTCTTC.

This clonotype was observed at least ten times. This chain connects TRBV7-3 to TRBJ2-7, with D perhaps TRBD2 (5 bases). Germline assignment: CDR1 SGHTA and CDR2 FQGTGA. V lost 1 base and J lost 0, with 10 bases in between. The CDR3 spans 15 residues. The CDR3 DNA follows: TGTGCCAGCAGCTTAATGGGTGGGAGCTCCTACGAGCAGTACTTC. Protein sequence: CASSLMGGSSYEQYF.

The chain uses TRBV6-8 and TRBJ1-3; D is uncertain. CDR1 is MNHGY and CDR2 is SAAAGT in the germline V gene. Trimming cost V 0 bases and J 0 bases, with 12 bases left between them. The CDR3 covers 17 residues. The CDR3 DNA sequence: TGTGCCAGCAGTTACTCGAGGCCGCGCCGCTCTGGAAACACCATATATTTT. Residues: CASSYSRPRRSGNTIYF.

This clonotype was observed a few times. CDR3 nucleotides: TGTGCCAGCAGCTCAGGAACGGACAGTAACTATGGCTACACCTTC. Translating gives CASSSGTDSNYGYTF. The chain joins TRBV5-4 to TRBJ1-2; tentatively, D is TRBD1 (6 bases). CDR3 length: 15 residues. Per the germline V gene, CDR1 is SGHNT and CDR2 is YYREEE (reference sequence). V lost 3 bases and J lost 1, with 13 bases in between.

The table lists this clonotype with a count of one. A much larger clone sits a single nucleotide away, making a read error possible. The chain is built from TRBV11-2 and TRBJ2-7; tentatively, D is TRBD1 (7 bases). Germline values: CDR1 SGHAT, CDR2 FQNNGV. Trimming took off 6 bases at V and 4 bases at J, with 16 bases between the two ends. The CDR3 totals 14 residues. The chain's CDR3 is CASSRQGGYYEQYF. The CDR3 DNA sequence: TGTGCCAGCAGTCGGCAGGGGGGATATTACGAGCAGTACTTC. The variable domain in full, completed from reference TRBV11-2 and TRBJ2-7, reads EAGVAQSPRYKIIEKRQSVAFWCNPISGHATLYWYQQILGQGPKLLIQFQNNGVVDDSQLPKDRFSAERLKGVDSTLKIQPAKLEDSAVYLCASSRQGGYYEQYFGPGTRLTVT.